This is a list of T cell receptor beta chains from one sample in a study of PD-L1 blockade in urothelial cancer. Sequencing was performed with immunoSEQ multiplex PCR; in TCRdb, only in-frame clones are kept and a portion is missing. The profile shows 45,000 to 60,000 clones, roughly 87% of them singletons. The sample in question was PBMCs, obtained around atezolizumab (anti-PD-L1) treatment. The receptors here all came from a man between 65 and 85 years old with urothelial cancer. CDR3s include the opening cysteine and the closing phenylalanine or tryptophan. D genes are given only for firm matches. Not all rows give a size; the values are once, few, many and, for expanded clones, a class.

NA	TRBD1	TRBV5-4	TRBJ2-7	TGTGCCAGCAGCTTGGGGGGACAGGGATGGTACGAGCAGTACTTC	CASSLGGQGWYEQYF
NA	NA	TRBV19	TRBJ1-2	TGTGCCAGTAGCCTCGGGGGGGGGCCCTATGGCTACACCTTC	CASSLGGGPYGYTF
NA	NA	TRBV6-5	TRBJ1-3	TGTGCCAGCAGTTACTCGGAGAGCAGCACCATATATTTT	CASSYSESSTIYF
NA	NA	TRBV5-1	TRBJ1-4	TGCGCCAGCAGCTTGGGTAGGGGTGAAAAACTGTTTTTT	CASSLGRGEKLFF
few	NA	TRBV19	TRBJ2-1	TGTGCCAGTGGTAAGGGGTCCGAGCAGTTCTTC	CASGKGSEQFF
few	NA	TRBV6-7	TRBJ2-7	TGTGCCAGCAGTTTATTGTTATCCTACGAGCAGTACTTC	CASSLLLSYEQYF
NA	TRBD1	TRBV6-1	TRBJ2-2	TGTGCCAGCACCCCGGGACAGGGGAACACCGGGGAGCTGTTTTTT	CASTPGQGNTGELFF
NA	TRBD1	TRBV18	TRBJ2-1	TGTGCCAGCTCACCAGGGGAACAGGGGCGTTACAATGAGCAGTTCTTC	CASSPGEQGRYNEQFF
once	NA	TRBV15	TRBJ2-1	TGTGCCACCAGCAGAGATGCGGGGTCCTACAATGAGCAGTTCTTC	CATSRDAGSYNEQFF
NA	TRBD2	TRBV7-2	TRBJ2-1	TGTGCCAGCAGCTTGACCTCACTAGCGGGTGGCAATGAGCAGTTCTTC	CASSLTSLAGGNEQFF
once	NA	TRBV5-1	TRBJ1-1	TGCGCCAGCAGCTTGGTAGGGGCGCAGACCACTGAAGCTTTCTTT	CASSLVGAQTTEAFF
NA	NA	TRBV5-1	TRBJ1-2	TGCGCCAGCAGCCCGCCAGCGGAAGCTAACTATGGCTACACCTTC	CASSPPAEANYGYTF
NA	TRBD1	TRBV29-1	TRBJ1-1	TGCAGCGGCCGACAGGGGGGTTCTACTGAAGCTTTCTTT	CSGRQGGSTEAFF
NA	NA	TRBV28	TRBJ2-3	TGTGCCAGCAGTCAGATATCCAGAACATTCACAGATACGCAGTATTTT	CASSQISRTFTDTQYF
once	TRBD2	TRBV7-2	TRBJ2-5	TGTGCCAGCAGCTTAATAACGGGAGGACGAGAGACCCAGTACTTC	CASSLITGGRETQYF
NA	NA	TRBV10-1	TRBJ2-1	TGCGCCAGCAGTCAGGGAGGCTCCTACAATGAGCAGTTCTTC	CASSQGGSYNEQFF
NA	TRBD1	TRBV6-1	TRBJ1-2	TGTGCCTGCTCGGCCCCGGGACAGGGATATGGCTACACCTTC	CACSAPGQGYGYTF
NA	TRBD2	TRBV30	TRBJ2-7	TGTGCCTCCAAAAAGGGGACTAGCGGTACCCAGTACTTC	CASKKGTSGTQYF
NA	TRBD2	TRBV7-3	TRBJ2-5	TGTGCCAGCAGCTTAAGGGGCGGGAGTCAAGAGACCCAGTACTTC	CASSLRGGSQETQYF
NA	TRBD2	TRBV10-3	TRBJ2-7	TGTGCCATCTCTGCTAGCGGGAGCTACGAGCAGTACTTC	CAISASGSYEQYF
NA	TRBD2	TRBV18	TRBJ2-1	TGTGCCAGCTCACCATCTCAACTAGCGGGGCACAATGAGCAGTTCTTC	CASSPSQLAGHNEQFF
NA	TRBD1	TRBV5-6	TRBJ1-2	TGTGCCAGCAGCTTGGAGGGACAGGGGCATGGCTACACCTTC	CASSLEGQGHGYTF
few	NA	TRBV29-1	TRBJ1-2	TGCAGCGTAGGGGGGGTATATGGCTACACCTTC	CSVGGVYGYTF
few	TRBD2	TRBV28	TRBJ2-7	TGTGCCAGCAGTTTAGGTCTAGCGGAACTCTACGAGCAGTACTTC	CASSLGLAELYEQYF
few	NA	TRBV11-2	TRBJ2-7	TGTGCCAGCAGCGTGGGTGGAGGCTACGAGCAGTACTTC	CASSVGGGYEQYF
NA	TRBD1	TRBV10-2	TRBJ1-4	TGCGCCAGCAGTGCCGACAGGGGGGAAGAAAAACTGTTTTTT	CASSADRGEEKLFF
NA	TRBD2	TRBV5-1	TRBJ2-1	TGCGCCAGCAGCTTGGCCTGGGGGAGGGCCGGGTATGAGCAGTTCTTC	CASSLAWGRAGYEQFF
NA	TRBD1	TRBV27	TRBJ2-2	TGTGCCAGCAGTTTGTCCACAGGGGTCGGCGGGGAGCTGTTTTTT	CASSLSTGVGGELFF
NA	NA	TRBV20-1	TRBJ2-7	TGCAGTGCTAGATCCGGGTACGAGCAGTACTTC	CSARSGYEQYF
NA	NA	TRBV5-6	TRBJ1-2	TGTGCCAGCATTAGGACAGAAGCTAACTATGGCTACACCTTC	CASIRTEANYGYTF
NA	TRBD1	TRBV6-1	TRBJ2-1	TGTGCCAGCAGTGAAGCTTCAGGGGGCTACAATGAGCAGTTCTTC	CASSEASGGYNEQFF
NA	TRBD2	TRBV11-2	TRBJ2-1	TGTGCCAGCAGCTCGCCGGGACTAGCCATCAATGAGCAGTTCTTC	CASSSPGLAINEQFF
NA	TRBD2	TRBV5-6	TRBJ2-1	TGTGCCAGCAGCTTGGAGGGAGGGCCGAAAGTCCACAATGAGCAGTTCTTC	CASSLEGGPKVHNEQFF
NA	TRBD1	TRBV19	TRBJ1-1	TGTGCCAGTAGTAGCCCCTGGACAGGGTACAGCACTGAAGCTTTCTTT	CASSSPWTGYSTEAFF
NA	TRBD1	TRBV9	TRBJ1-4	TGTGCCAGCAGCGTAGAGGCAGGGGGTGAAAAACTGTTTTTT	CASSVEAGGEKLFF
NA	TRBD2	TRBV2	TRBJ2-1	TGTGCCAGCAGGAGGTCCGGGACTAGCGGGAGGCCCTCTTCCAATGAGCAGTTCTTC	CASRRSGTSGRPSSNEQFF
NA	TRBD1	TRBV7-2	TRBJ2-7	TGTGCCAGCAGCTTGGGGACAGATTCCTACGAGCAGTACTTC	CASSLGTDSYEQYF
NA	NA	TRBV10-3	TRBJ1-5	TGTGCCATCAGTGAGCGGGGGGGAATCCCCAATCAGCCCCAGCATTTT	CAISERGGIPNQPQHF
NA	NA	TRBV5-1	TRBJ2-3	TGCGCCAGCAGCTTGGGTCGCGGGAGCACAGATACGCAGTATTTT	CASSLGRGSTDTQYF
NA	NA	TRBV5-1	TRBJ2-7	TGCGCCAGCAGCTTCGCCCTAGGAGGCGAGCAGTACTTC	CASSFALGGEQYF
NA	TRBD1	TRBV29-1	TRBJ2-6	TGCAGCGTTGGGGACAGGTCCTCTGGGGCCAACGTCCTGACTTTC	CSVGDRSSGANVLTF
NA	NA	TRBV5-1	TRBJ1-1	TGCGCCAGCAGCTTGAGCCCTACAGCGAACACTGAAGCTTTCTTT	CASSLSPTANTEAFF